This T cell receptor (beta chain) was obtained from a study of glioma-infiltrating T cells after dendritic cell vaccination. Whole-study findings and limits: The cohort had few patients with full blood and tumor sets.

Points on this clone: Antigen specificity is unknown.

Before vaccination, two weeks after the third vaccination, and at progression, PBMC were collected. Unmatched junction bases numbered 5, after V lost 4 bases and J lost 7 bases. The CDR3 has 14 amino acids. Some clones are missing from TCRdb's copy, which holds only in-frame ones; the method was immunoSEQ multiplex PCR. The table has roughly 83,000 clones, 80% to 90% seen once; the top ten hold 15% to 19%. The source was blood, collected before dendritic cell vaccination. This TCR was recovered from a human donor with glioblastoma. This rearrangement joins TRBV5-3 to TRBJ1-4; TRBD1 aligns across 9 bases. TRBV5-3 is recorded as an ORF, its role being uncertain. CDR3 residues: CARSRQGEGEKLFF. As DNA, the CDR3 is TGTGCCAGAAGCCGACAGGGGGAGGGTGAAAAACTGTTTTTT.